The 29 T cell receptor beta chains given below trace back to one sample, sequenced in a study of blood T cell repertoires in COVID-19. Clones were sequenced by immunoSEQ multiplex PCR, and TCRdb holds only the in-frame ones, with some missing. The table lists 310,000 or so clones, roughly 87% of them singletons. Sequences were obtained from PBMCs or T cells enriched from blood (not recorded which). The receptors were sampled from a woman in her late teens or twenties who had recovered from COVID-19.

In DNA, the CDR3 is TGCGCCAGCAGCTTAGGCCTACAGGTCGGGCGGGCTTTCTTT. This gives the protein CASSLGLQVGRAFF. J is TRBJ1-1 and V is TRBV5-1, with D possibly being TRBD1 (5 bases). V was trimmed by 2 bases and J by 11 bases, leaving 19 bases between them. The CDR3 sequence is 14 residues long. Germline CDR1 reads SGHRS; CDR2 reads YFSETQ.

In this sample, this clone turned up once. The J gene is TRBJ1-1, the V gene TRBV4-3; D is undetermined. CDR3 length: 13 amino acids. Germline CDR1 reads LGHNA; CDR2 reads YSLEER. Between the trimmed V and J ends, which lost 5 bases and 3 bases, there was a span of 10 bases. DNA of the CDR3: TGCGCCAGCAGCTTCTCCCAGGACACTGAAGCTTTCTTT. It encodes CASSFSQDTEAFF.

The chain uses TRBV6-5 and TRBJ1-5, with D perhaps TRBD1 (6 bases). This CDR3 is 15 amino acids long. Germline loops: CDR1 MNHEY, CDR2 SVGAGI. Trimming took off 6 bases at V and 0 bases at J, with 12 bases between the two ends. In nucleotides, the CDR3 is TGTGCCAGCAGGAGGACAGCTAATAGCAATCAGCCCCAGCATTTT. Translated, it gives CASRRTANSNQPQHF.

This chain joins TRBV5-1 and TRBJ1-1; D remains unclear. V lost 1 base to trimming and J lost 1 base, with 14 bases between them. The CDR3 runs 16 residues. From germline, CDR1 is SGHRS and CDR2 YFSETQ. Written as DNA, the CDR3 is TGCGCCAGCAGCTTGAGCGGGTTCCTAGGGAACACTGAAGCTTTCTTT. Its translation: CASSLSGFLGNTEAFF.

The chain carries TRBV19 and TRBJ2-5; D possibly corresponds to TRBD2 (5 bases). Germline V lookup: CDR1 LNHDA, CDR2 SQIVND (reference sequence). Trimming cost V 0 bases and J 7 bases, with 6 bases left between them. This CDR3 spans 12 amino acids. The CDR3 sequence is CASSIDRGTQYF. The CDR3 coding sequence is TGTGCCAGTAGTATAGACCGGGGGACCCAGTACTTC. The whole variable domain, filled in from reference TRBV19 and TRBJ2-5, reads DGGITQSPKYLFRKEGQNVTLSCEQNLNHDAMYWYRQDPGQGLRLIYYSQIVNDFQKGDIAEGYSVSREKKESFPLTVTSAQKNPTAFYLCASSIDRGTQYFGPGTRLLVL.

The V and J genes are TRBV15 and TRBJ2-2; TRBD1 matches at 9 bases. Losses at the gene ends were 5 bases for V and 7 bases for J; bases not matched to a gene: 5. Germline V gives CDR1 LNHNV, CDR2 YYDKDF (reference sequence). The CDR3 runs to 14 residues. The CDR3 sequence: CATSPGQGGGELFF. The CDR3 DNA is TGTGCCACCAGCCCGGGACAGGGCGGCGGGGAGCTGTTTTTT. The whole variable domain, remainder taken from reference TRBV15 and TRBJ2-2, is DAMVIQNPRYQVTQFGKPVTLSCSQTLNHNVMYWYQQKSSQAPKLLFHYYDKDFNNEADTPDNFQSRRPNTSFCFLDIRSPGLGDTAMYLCATSPGQGGGELFFGEGSRLTVL.

In this sample, this clone turned up once. The chain couples TRBV28 to TRBJ1-5, with a possible D match to TRBD1 (5 bases). Germline CDR1 is MDHEN and CDR2 is SYDVKM. V was cut by 5 bases and J by 4 bases, with 6 bases left in between. CDR3 length equals 12 residues. CDR3 amino acids: CASSDRNQPQHF. As DNA, the CDR3 is TGTGCCAGCAGTGACAGAAATCAGCCCCAGCATTTT.

The CDR3 sequence is CASSLGWAGGQETQYF. CDR3 sequence (DNA): TGTGCCAGCAGCTTAGGGTGGGCGGGGGGGCAAGAGACCCAGTACTTC. This sequence joins TRBV7-9 and TRBJ2-5, with 9 nucleotides matching TRBD2. The V segment lost 1 base and the J segment 2 bases; nucleotides outside the gene matches: 5. Germline CDR1 reads SEHNR; CDR2 reads FQNEAQ (reference sequence). This CDR3 has 16 amino acids.

V and J are TRBV27 and TRBJ1-2; 8 nucleotides align to TRBD1. The germline V gene encodes CDR1 MNHEY and CDR2 SMNVEV (reference sequence). The CDR3 loop spans 14 amino acids. Trimming took 6 bases from V and 1 from J; bases not matched to a gene: 4. Written as DNA, the CDR3 is TGTGCCAGCAGACAGGGGGGCCTTAACTATGGCTACACCTTC. Amino acids: CASRQGGLNYGYTF.

CDR3 bases: TGTGCCAGCAGTTTAATTTACACCCAGAACACCGGGGAGCTGTTTTTT. Protein: CASSLIYTQNTGELFF. The chain has TRBV27 and TRBJ2-2, with D unresolved. Per the germline V gene, CDR1 is MNHEY and CDR2 is SMNVEV (reference sequence). This CDR3 contains 16 residues. V was cut by 2 bases and J by 1 base, with 11 bases left in between.

The rearrangement joins TRBV7-2 to TRBJ1-1; D gene ambiguous. The V end lost 7 bases, the J end lost 2 bases, and 14 bases lay between the germline ends. The CDR3 is 14 amino acids. Germline assignment: CDR1 SGHTA and CDR2 FQGNSA. CDR3 sequence (DNA): TGTGCCAGCATCAAAGGGCGGGGAAACACTGAAGCTTTCTTT. It translates to CASIKGRGNTEAFF.

This rearrangement joins TRBV27 to TRBJ2-1, with D maybe TRBD1 (7 bases). The CDR3 consists of 16 residues. Germline V gene sequence: CDR1 MNHEY, CDR2 SMNVEV (reference sequence). V was trimmed by 3 bases and J by 0 bases, leaving 12 bases between them. CDR3 DNA sequence: TGTGCCAGCAGTTTTGGAGGGGGCCGCTCCTACAATGAGCAGTTCTTC. Its protein product is CASSFGGGRSYNEQFF.

The V call is TRBV21-1, the J call TRBJ2-7; the table calls TRBD2, which could not be checked here. TRBV21-1 corresponds to a pseudogene. The CDR3 spans 20 residues. The CDR3 spells CASSLAFPENNSGRSYEQYF. As DNA, the CDR3 is TGTGCCAGCAGCCTCGCCTTTCCAGAGAATAATAGCGGGAGATCCTACGAGCAGTACTTC.

This clone has a handful of counts. Other nucleotide sequences in the sample specify the same CDR3. The gene calls are TRBV3-1 (or the pseudogene TRBV3-2) and TRBJ1-5; TRBD1 is a possible D gene (6 bases). The germline gives CDR1 LGHDT, CDR2 YNNKEL (reference sequence). This CDR3 spans 16 amino acids. V was clipped by 4 bases and J by 0 bases, with 13 bases between them. DNA of the CDR3: TGTGCCAGCAGCCCGAGGACAGACTATAGCAATCAGCCCCAGCATTTT. As protein: CASSPRTDYSNQPQHF.

This sequence joins TRBV13 and TRBJ1-2, with D maybe TRBD1 (5 bases). Trimming took off 5 bases at V and 0 bases at J, with 10 bases between the two ends. This CDR3 region has 14 residues. The germline V gene has CDR1 PRHDT and CDR2 FYEKMQ (reference sequence). The CDR3 region has the DNA TGTGCCAGCAGCCAGGGTGTTCCTAACTATGGCTACACCTTC. Encoded protein: CASSQGVPNYGYTF.

The rearrangement links TRBV11-2 to TRBJ2-2; D not certain. The germline V gene has CDR1 SGHAT and CDR2 FQNNGV. CDR3 length equals 15 residues. V was cut by 5 bases and J by 0 bases, with 10 bases left in between. Here the CDR3 DNA reads TGTGCCAGCAGCCGAGGCAAGACGAACACCGGGGAGCTGTTTTTT. As protein: CASSRGKTNTGELFF.

In this sample, this clone turned up a few times. DNA for the CDR3: TGTGCCAGCAGACCTCAGGACAGGAGCTCCTACAATGAGCAGTTCTTC. This codes for CASRPQDRSSYNEQFF. V is TRBV6-2 or TRBV6-3 and J is TRBJ2-1, with 7 nucleotides matching TRBD1. Trimming removed 6 bases from V and 0 bases from J; junction bases left unmatched: 8. Germline-derived CDR1 and CDR2 are MNHEY and SVGEGT. The CDR3 runs to 16 residues.

This clone was seen only a few times. V is TRBV19 and J is TRBJ1-5; TRBD1 matches at 9 bases. The J segment lost 7 bases and the V segment lost 6 bases, leaving 10 bases of the junction unmatched. Germline loops: CDR1 LNHDA, CDR2 SQIVND (reference sequence). This CDR3 has 15 amino acids. CDR3 protein: CASRTDRGGGQPQHF. The CDR3, as DNA: TGTGCCAGTAGAACGGACAGGGGTGGTGGCCAGCCCCAGCATTTT.

The chain carries TRBV3-1 (or the pseudogene TRBV3-2) and TRBJ2-7; 8 bases line up with TRBD1. There are 12 residues in the CDR3. V shed 4 bases, J shed 6 bases, and the junction held 2 bases outside the gene matches. CDR1 is LGHDT and CDR2 is YNNKEL in the germline V gene (reference sequence). CDR3 sequence reads: CASSPGQVEQYF. In DNA, the CDR3 is TGTGCCAGCAGCCCGGGACAGGTCGAGCAGTACTTC.

The J gene is TRBJ2-1, the V gene TRBV4-3; 9 positions agree with TRBD2. V lost 0 bases and J lost 3; bases outside the gene matches: 0. Germline lookup yields CDR1 LGHNA and CDR2 YSLEER. The CDR3 runs to 15 residues. CDR3 bases: TGCGCCAGCAGCCAAGAGCGGGGGGGCTACAATGAGCAGTTCTTC. Translated, it gives CASSQERGGYNEQFF.

This chain connects TRBV4-3 to TRBJ2-6; no clear D gene. Trimming stripped 3 bases from V and 0 bases from J, with 9 bases between. Germline V gene lookup returns CDR1 LGHNA and CDR2 YSLEER. This CDR3 contains 16 residues. The CDR3 spells CASSHRPSSGANVLTF. In DNA form, the CDR3 reads TGCGCCAGCAGCCATAGGCCTAGCTCTGGGGCCAACGTCCTGACTTTC.

This clone was counted only a few times. V usage is TRBV6-4 and J usage is TRBJ2-1; 10 bases map to TRBD2. This CDR3 is built from 15 residues. The J segment lost 3 bases and the V segment lost 5 bases, leaving 4 bases of the junction unmatched. CDR1 is MRHNA, CDR2 SNTAGT, per germline. The CDR3 DNA is TGTGCCAGCAGTAGCCTAGCGGGGGACTACAATGAGCAGTTCTTC. As protein: CASSSLAGDYNEQFF.

In DNA, the CDR3 is TGTGCCAGCTCACCCGGACAGGAGGTCTATGGCTACACCTTC. This translates into CASSPGQEVYGYTF. V gene TRBV18 combines with J gene TRBJ1-2; 7 nucleotides match TRBD1. CDR3 length equals 14 residues. The V gene end was trimmed by 3 bases and the J gene end by 4 bases; junction bases not matched to a gene: 5. Germline V gene data show CDR1 as KGHSH and CDR2 as LQKENI.

The chain carries TRBV11-2 and TRBJ2-5, with a weak D call TRBD1 (6 bases). CDR1 is SGHAT, CDR2 FQNNGV, per germline. CDR3 length equals 15 residues. V was cut by 5 bases and J by 5 bases, with 18 bases left in between. CDR3 region: CASSLGQFGPETQYF. The CDR3 coding sequence is TGTGCCAGCAGCCTAGGACAGTTCGGGCCGGAGACCCAGTACTTC.

The gene calls are TRBV5-6 and TRBJ1-3, with D possibly being TRBD1 (6 bases). Trimming shortened V by 1 base and J by 0 bases, and 11 bases separated the two germline ends. The CDR3 totals 16 residues. Germline V gene data show CDR1 as SGHDT and CDR2 as YYEEEE. CDR3 sequence (DNA): TGTGCCAGCAGCTTGTTTCAGGGGATCTCTGGAAACACCATATATTTT. It codes for CASSLFQGISGNTIYF.

J is TRBJ1-3 and V is TRBV28; 7 bases map to TRBD1. The germline V gene encodes CDR1 MDHEN and CDR2 SYDVKM. J lost 0 bases, V lost 2 bases, and 1 base had no gene match. CDR3 length: 15 amino acids. The CDR3 region has the DNA TGTGCCAGCAGTTTAGGGACAGTCTCTGGAAACACCATATATTTT. It is translated as CASSLGTVSGNTIYF.

DNA of the CDR3: TGTGCCAGCAGTGCCGGCCCGGGACAGGGTTATGGCTACACCTTC. Encoded protein: CASSAGPGQGYGYTF. The rearrangement links TRBV6-6 to TRBJ1-2, with 9 bases fitting TRBD1. Trimming removed 5 bases from V and 5 bases from J; junction bases left unmatched: 9. The CDR3 is made up of 15 amino acids. Per germline, CDR1 MNHNY and CDR2 SVGAGI (reference sequence).

This chain links TRBV5-1 with TRBJ2-7, with 11 bases identical to TRBD1. The V segment lost 8 bases and the J segment 7 bases; nucleotides outside the gene matches: 11. Germline lookup yields CDR1 SGHRS and CDR2 YFSETQ. The length of the CDR3 is 14 residues. The DNA of the CDR3 is TGCGCCAGTGTACCTGGACAGGGGGCTCGGGAGCAGTACTTC. Translated: CASVPGQGAREQYF.

The chain carries TRBV18 and TRBJ1-1; D not certain. The V gene lost 3 bases and the J gene lost 0 bases, with 14 bases spanning the gap. The CDR3 totals 16 residues. Germline V gene sequence: CDR1 KGHSH, CDR2 LQKENI. As DNA, the CDR3 is TGTGCCAGCTCACCTTCGGGATTCCAAATGAACACTGAAGCTTTCTTT. Amino acid sequence: CASSPSGFQMNTEAFF.